These T cell receptor beta chains were read from a single sample in a study of blood T cells in healthy people across ages. TCRdb itself ran the 5' RACE reads through MiXCR, one entry per CDR3 protein. This sample has about 670,000 distinct CDR3 sequences, with 40% to 45% found just once. The sequencing sample was made of blood. All receptors come from a man older than 75 in good health. CDR3s include the opening cysteine and the closing phenylalanine or tryptophan. Fields, in order: V gene, J gene, D gene, clone size, CDR3 DNA, CDR3 protein. D genes are given only for firm matches. The size entry is marked missing in some rows and otherwise reads once, few, many or a size class.

>TRBV4-2|TRBJ1-2|.|.
TGTGCCAGCAGCCACGCCTCCGGTTTGGGCTACACCTTC
CASSHASGLGYTF
>TRBV7-2|TRBJ1-5|.|.
TGTGCCAGCAGCTTAAGTGCCCAGCCCCAGCATTTT
CASSLSAQPQHF
>TRBV7-9|TRBJ2-4|.|many
TGTGCCAGCAGCACCGATCGCAGGGCCAAAAACATTCAGTACTTC
CASSTDRRAKNIQYF
>TRBV12-3/TRBV12-4|TRBJ2-3|TRBD1|.
TGTGCCAGCAGTTCCCGGGACAGGGGGCGCATAGATACGCAGTATTTT
CASSSRDRGRIDTQYF
>TRBV3-1|TRBJ1-5|.|.
TGTGCCAGCAGCCAAGATCTACGCCGAGATCAGCCCCAGCATTTT
CASSQDLRRDQPQHF
>TRBV6-5|TRBJ2-5|.|.
TGTGCCAGCAGGCCCCCAGGACTGGGTATAGAGACCCAGTACTTC
CASRPPGLGIETQYF
>TRBV6-5|TRBJ2-3|.|few
TGTGCCAGCAGTTACTACGGGGCAGATACGCAGTATTTT
CASSYYGADTQYF
>TRBV9|TRBJ2-3|.|few
TGTGCCAGCAGCGTAGTGCCAGGGATGAGTACAGATACGCAGTATTTT
CASSVVPGMSTDTQYF
>TRBV20-1|TRBJ2-7|.|.
TGCAGTGCTCCACGGCAGGGGAGCGCCTACGAGCAGTACTTC
CSAPRQGSAYEQYF
>TRBV4-3|TRBJ1-4|.|.
TGCGCCAGCAGCCAAGACCCAGGCCACCGGGGTAGTGAAAAACTGTTTTTT
CASSQDPGHRGSEKLFF
>TRBV4-2|TRBJ1-4|.|.
TGTGCCGGCAGCCAGAGGGAGGGGAATGAAAAACTGTTTTTT
CAGSQREGNEKLFF
>TRBV28|TRBJ2-1|TRBD2|.
TGTGCCAGCAGAGGGGGACTAGCGGGTTCCGGGCAGTTCTTC
CASRGGLAGSGQFF
>TRBV20-1|TRBJ2-7|TRBD2|.
TGCAGTGCGCCCCTACCGGGACTAGCGGGCGGGAGCTACGAGCAGTACTTC
CSAPLPGLAGGSYEQYF
>TRBV7-2|TRBJ2-5|.|.
TGTGCCAGCAGCTTACTAGCCCACCAAGGGGGCCAGTACTTC
CASSLLAHQGGQYF
>TRBV7-9|TRBJ1-5|TRBD1|.
TGTGCCAGCAGCCTAGGGACAGGGTTGAGCAATCAGCCCCAGCATTTT
CASSLGTGLSNQPQHF
>TRBV7-2|TRBJ2-1|TRBD2|few
TGTGCCAGCAGCTTAAGTCGGGGGGGGAATGTTCGGGGAGCGAACAATGAGCAGTTCTTC
CASSLSRGGNVRGANNEQFF
>TRBV5-1|TRBJ2-3|TRBD2|few
TGCGCCAGCACCGAGACTAGCGGGGGGGCCCGGGATACGCAGTATTTT
CASTETSGGARDTQYF
>TRBV20-1|TRBJ1-6|.|.
TGCAGTGCTAGCAATCTTTATAATTCACCCCTCCACTTT
CSASNLYNSPLHF
>TRBV6-2/TRBV6-3|TRBJ2-4|.|.
TGTGCCAGCAGTTACTCGACTCACTTGAGGGAGCAGTACTTC
CASSYSTHLREQYF
>TRBV6-5|TRBJ2-1|.|few
TGTGCCAGCAGTCCCCCGGGCGCTGGGGCTACATCTGAGCAGTTCTTC
CASSPPGAGATSEQFF
>TRBV6-6|TRBJ2-1|TRBD2|.
TGTGCCAGCAATACAGCGGGATCTCCTGTGAATGAGCAGTTCTTC
CASNTAGSPVNEQFF
>TRBV15|TRBJ2-7|TRBD1|.
TGTGCCACCAGCAGAGATCGGACAGGGGGCTACGAGCAGTACTTC
CATSRDRTGGYEQYF
>TRBV29-1|TRBJ2-3|TRBD2|many
TGCAGCGTTGAAGGCGGGGGGGCGACAGATACGCAGTATTTT
CSVEGGGATDTQYF
>TRBV6-5|TRBJ2-7|.|.
TGTGCCAGCAGGGAGTTCGGGGAGAGCTCCTACGAGCAGTACTTC
CASREFGESSYEQYF
>TRBV6-5|TRBJ1-1|.|.
TGTGCCAGCAGTTACTCGACATTTTGGGCTTTCTTT
CASSYSTFWAFF
>TRBV4-3|TRBJ2-1|.|.
TGCGCCAGCAGTATAGGTCGCCAGTTGGACAATGAGCAGTTCTTC
CASSIGRQLDNEQFF
>TRBV12-3/TRBV12-4|TRBJ1-5|TRBD1|.
TGTGCCAGCAGTCCGTCCCGGGACAGGGATTGGCAGCCCCAGCATTTT
CASSPSRDRDWQPQHF
>TRBV6-2/TRBV6-3|TRBJ2-1|TRBD2|.
TGTGCCAGCAGACTAGCGGGGTCCCTAAATGAGCAGTTCTTC
CASRLAGSLNEQFF
>TRBV4-3|TRBJ1-2|.|many
TGCGCCAGCAGCCCCAGGGAGACTAACTATGGCTACACCTTC
CASSPRETNYGYTF
>TRBV6-2/TRBV6-3|TRBJ2-6|.|.
TGTGCCAGCAGTTTTTGGCGATCGAGCTCTGGGGCCAACGTCCTGACTTTC
CASSFWRSSSGANVLTF
>TRBV7-2|TRBJ2-1|TRBD2|.
TGTGCCAGCAACAACAACCCGGGACTAGCGGGATACAATGAGCAGTTCTTC
CASNNNPGLAGYNEQFF
>TRBV29-1|TRBJ2-3|TRBD2|few
TGCAGCGGGGATAGCGGGAGGGGGACAGATACGCAGTATTTT
CSGDSGRGTDTQYF
>TRBV6-1|TRBJ1-4|.|few
TGTGCCAGCAGGCCCGGCGGCTTAAGGAAGACAACTAATGAAAAACTGTTTTTT
CASRPGGLRKTTNEKLFF
>TRBV28|TRBJ2-5|.|few
TGTGCCAGCAGTTCCAGAGACGGGGGAATGGAGACCCAGTACTTC
CASSSRDGGMETQYF
>TRBV7-2|TRBJ2-7|.|.
TGTGCCAGCAGCCGATTGCAGGGGGGGGAGCAGTACTTC
CASSRLQGGEQYF
>TRBV28|TRBJ2-7|.|once
TGTGCCAGCAGTGCCCAGGCAGGGGTGAGGGAGCAGTACTTC
CASSAQAGVREQYF
>TRBV20-1|TRBJ1-2|.|.
TGCAGTGCCCCCGACACCTATAACTATGGCTACACCTTC
CSAPDTYNYGYTF
>TRBV7-9|TRBJ2-5|.|.
TGTGCCAGCAGCTCCCGGGCCTTAGAGACCCAGTACTTC
CASSSRALETQYF
>TRBV12-3/TRBV12-4|TRBJ2-7|TRBD1|few
TGTGCCAGCAGTCCCTTACCGACAGGGCCCATCCCCCCTTCCGAGCAGTACTTC
CASSPLPTGPIPPSEQYF
>TRBV24-1|TRBJ1-2|.|once
TGTGCCACCAGTGATTTGATCCAGTTTGGCTACACCTTC
CATSDLIQFGYTF
>TRBV7-6|TRBJ2-1|.|many
TGTGCCAGCAGCTTAGGGCAGGGCGGTCCCAATGAGCAGTTCTTC
CASSLGQGGPNEQFF
>TRBV20-1|TRBJ2-7|.|.
TGCAGTGCTAGAGATTCGCAGGGTTACGAGCAGTACTTC
CSARDSQGYEQYF